A single sample is the source of the 20 T cell receptor beta chains below, sequenced in a study of STAT5B mutations in CD4+ large granular lymphocyte leukemia. Sequenced by immunoSEQ multiplex PCR; TCRdb stores in-frame clones only, minus some. The data hold 20,000 to 25,000 clones, with 79% observed a single time. The sample was CD4+ T cells from blood buffy coats. Receptors originate from a human donor in good health.

DNA for the CDR3: TGTGCCTCGGGACAGGGAAATTCACCCCTCCACTTT. This encodes CASGQGNSPLHF. V and J are TRBV11-2 and TRBJ1-6; 9 bases map to TRBD1. Germline CDR1 and CDR2: SGHAT and FQNNGV. With V trimmed by 11 bases and J by 7 bases, 3 bases remained unmatched. The CDR3 length is 12 residues.

To note about this clone: Relative to the germline gene, one junction end is altered; a read error may explain this. J is TRBJ2-3 and V is TRBV5-1; TRBD2 agrees at 9 bases. This CDR3 has 17 amino acids. Germline CDR1 reads SGHRS; CDR2 reads YFSETQ. CDR3 region: CASSLAKDSGGTDMQYF. The CDR3 DNA sequence: TGCGCCAGCAGCTTGGCCAAGGATAGCGGGGGCACAGATATGCAGTATTTT.

CDR3: CASSLDGAGTDTQYF. Here the CDR3 DNA reads TGTGCCAGCAGCTTGGACGGGGCGGGAACAGATACGCAGTATTTT. This chain connects TRBV5-5 to TRBJ2-3; possible D gene TRBD2, 6 bases. Trimming took off 0 bases at V and 3 bases at J, with 11 bases between the two ends. The germline V gene has CDR1 SGHKS and CDR2 YYEKEE (reference sequence). The CDR3 has 15 amino acids.

The rearrangement uses TRBV6-1 and TRBJ1-3; D gene uncertain. CDR1 is MNHNS, CDR2 SASEGT, per germline. The CDR3 sequence is 12 residues long. The chain's CDR3 is CAWGSSGNTIYF. CDR3 bases: TGTGCATGGGGAAGCTCTGGAAACACCATATATTTT.

The genes are TRBV18 and TRBJ2-2, with D possibly called TRBD1 or TRBD2 (5 bases each). This CDR3 is built from 15 residues. With 0 bases removed from V and 6 bases from J, the gap between germline ends came to 11 bases. CDR1 KGHSH and CDR2 LQKENI come from the germline V gene. In nucleotides, the CDR3 is TGTGCCAGCTCACCACCCGGGACCGCCTCCGGGGAGCTGTTTTTT. Encoded protein: CASSPPGTASGELFF. Together with reference TRBV18 and TRBJ2-2, the CDR3 gives the full variable domain: NAGVMQNPRHLVRRRGQEARLRCSPMKGHSHVYWYRQLPEEGLKFMVYLQKENIIDESGMPKERFSAEFPKEGPSILRIQQVVRGDSAAYFCASSPPGTASGELFFGEGSRLTVL.

The V and J genes are TRBV7-2 and TRBJ2-7; D gene uncertain. Germline CDR1 is SGHTA and CDR2 is FQGNSA. CDR3 length: 13 residues. The germline V and J ends were trimmed by 5 bases and 3 bases, with 11 bases remaining between them. This CDR3 is CASSLPPSYEQYF. The CDR3 DNA sequence: TGTGCCAGCAGCCTACCCCCTAGCTACGAGCAGTACTTC.

The gene calls are TRBV6-1 and TRBJ2-7; 7 bases are shared with TRBD1. CDR1 and CDR2 from the germline V gene are MNHNS and SASEGT. The V gene end was trimmed by 5 bases and the J gene end by 3 bases; junction bases not matched to a gene: 10. The CDR3 spans 15 residues. The CDR3 here is CASSSGTDQHYEQYF. CDR3 DNA sequence: TGTGCCAGCAGTTCAGGGACAGACCAACACTACGAGCAGTACTTC.

The chain's CDR3 is CAITPSGVSGANVLTF. CDR3 in DNA: TGTGCCATCACCCCTAGCGGGGTTTCTGGGGCCAACGTCCTGACTTTC. This chain joins TRBV10-3 and TRBJ2-6; 9 nucleotides agree with TRBD2. The CDR3 extends over 16 amino acids. The ends lost 7 bases at V and 1 base at J; junction bases unmatched: 5. Per germline, CDR1 ENHRY and CDR2 SYGVKD.

In its sample, this clone was seen a few times. The chain carries TRBV29-1 and TRBJ2-2, with TRBD1 identical over 8 bases. With 7 bases clipped from V and 4 bases from J, the junction kept 5 bases outside the gene matches. This CDR3 comprises 13 residues. Germline V gives CDR1 SQVTM, CDR2 ANQGSEA. CDR3 region: CSADRGGTGELFF. CDR3 DNA sequence: TGCAGCGCCGACAGGGGTGGCACCGGGGAGCTGTTTTTT.

The gene calls are TRBV11-2 and TRBJ2-1, with D possibly called TRBD1 or TRBD2 (5 bases each). CDR3 length equals 16 residues. Trimming took off 3 bases at V and 3 bases at J, with 15 bases between the two ends. Germline values: CDR1 SGHAT, CDR2 FQNNGV. The CDR3 region has the DNA TGTGCCAGCAGCTTGGTTACGGGGCCTCGCTACAATGAGCAGTTCTTC. It encodes CASSLVTGPRYNEQFF.

This clone was found once. V is TRBV18 and J is TRBJ2-5; D is unresolved. Germline V lookup: CDR1 KGHSH, CDR2 LQKENI. The CDR3 spans 13 residues. The germline V and J ends were trimmed by 1 base and 2 bases, with 5 bases remaining between them. Here the CDR3 DNA reads TGTGCCAGCTCACCACGGGTACAAGAGACCCAGTACTTC. It translates to CASSPRVQETQYF.

The chain carries TRBV27 and TRBJ2-1; 9 bases agree with TRBD1. This CDR3 is 16 amino acids long. V lost 5 bases, J lost 4 bases, and 9 bases stayed unmatched. Per the germline V gene, CDR1 is MNHEY and CDR2 is SMNVEV (reference sequence). This CDR3 is CASSTLGQGRYNEQFF. The CDR3 DNA sequence: TGTGCCAGCAGTACTCTAGGACAGGGGAGGTACAATGAGCAGTTCTTC.

This clone occurred a few times. This chain connects TRBV29-1 to TRBJ1-5; 7 nucleotides line up with TRBD1. Germline V gene sequence: CDR1 SQVTM, CDR2 ANQGSEA. The CDR3 length is 15 residues. The V and J ends lost 5 bases and 9 bases, in that order; junction bases with no gene match: 16. The CDR3 region is CSVKGDRPIIMPQHF. As DNA, the CDR3 is TGCAGCGTTAAAGGGGACAGACCGATAATAATGCCCCAGCATTTT.

This clone is a singleton in its sample. This sequence joins TRBV4-1 and TRBJ2-3, with 11 bases aligning to TRBD1. V was clipped by 5 bases and J by 4 bases; unmatched bases: 14. This CDR3 is 18 amino acids long. Germline CDR1 MGHRA, CDR2 YSYEKL. The CDR3 coding sequence is TGCGCCAGCAGCGTAGGGTGGCCGGACAGGGGGCCCCCAGATACGCAGTATTTT. Its protein product is CASSVGWPDRGPPDTQYF.

The chain couples TRBV5-6 to TRBJ2-3; 10 nucleotides agree with TRBD2. The CDR3 has 16 amino acids. Per germline, CDR1 SGHDT and CDR2 YYEEEE. Trimming cost V 0 bases and J 4 bases; bases outside gene matches: 5. The CDR3, as DNA: TGTGCCAGCAGCTTGGCCGCTAGCGGGGGCTCAGATACGCAGTATTTT. Amino acids: CASSLAASGGSDTQYF.

This chain connects TRBV6-6 to TRBJ2-6, with D hard to call. Germline V lookup: CDR1 MNHNY, CDR2 SVGAGI (reference sequence). V lost 6 bases, J lost 4 bases, and 10 bases lay in between. The CDR3 runs to 14 residues. CDR3 region: CASSGTSGANVLTF. The CDR3 DNA reads as TGTGCCAGCAGCGGAACCTCAGGGGCCAACGTCCTGACTTTC.

This clone was seen a single time. The rearrangement links TRBV7-2 to TRBJ1-1; 7 bases align to TRBD1. From germline, CDR1 is SGHTA and CDR2 FQGNSA. The J segment lost 1 base and the V segment lost 6 bases, leaving 14 bases of the junction unmatched. The CDR3 contains 17 residues. In nucleotides, the CDR3 is TGTGCCAGCAGTGATTACCGAACCGGGACAGCGAACACTGAAGCTTTCTTT. Translated: CASSDYRTGTANTEAFF.

The rearrangement uses TRBV6-1 and TRBJ1-1; 7 positions agree with TRBD1. This CDR3 region has 15 residues. The J segment lost 0 bases and the V segment lost 3 bases, leaving 4 bases of the junction unmatched. CDR1 is MNHNS, CDR2 SASEGT, per germline. The CDR3 sequence is CASSDPGQMNTEAFF. The CDR3, as DNA: TGTGCCAGCAGTGATCCGGGACAGATGAACACTGAAGCTTTCTTT.

The chain links TRBV5-6 to TRBJ1-6; 8 nucleotides align to TRBD1. Germline assignment: CDR1 SGHDT and CDR2 YYEEEE. This CDR3 spans 13 amino acids. Trimming removed 5 bases from V and 8 bases from J; junction bases left unmatched: 3. CDR3 amino acids: CASRGQGDSPLHF. CDR3 coding DNA: TGTGCCAGCAGAGGACAGGGTGATTCACCCCTCCACTTT. The whole variable domain, filled in from reference TRBV5-6 and TRBJ1-6, reads DAGVTQSPTHLIKTRGQQVTLRCSPKSGHDTVSWYQQALGQGPQFIFQYYEEEERQRGNFPDRFSGHQFPNYSSELNVNALLLGDSALYLCASRGQGDSPLHFGNGTRLTVT.

The rearrangement links TRBV15 to TRBJ2-1; TRBD2 agrees at 8 bases. Germline V gives CDR1 LNHNV, CDR2 YYDKDF (reference sequence). J was trimmed by 6 bases and V by 1 base; bases with no gene match: 5. The CDR3 is 15 residues long. CDR3: CATSRGRTSRNEQFF. In DNA form, the CDR3 reads TGTGCCACCAGCAGAGGGAGGACTAGCCGCAATGAGCAGTTCTTC.